The next 27 T cell receptor beta chains were all read from a single sample in a study of blood T cell repertoires in COVID-19. TCRdb's copy holds only in-frame clones and misses some; the assay was immunoSEQ multiplex PCR. The table records approximately 210,000 clones, 84% of them present only once. Input material: peripheral blood. These receptors were collected from a woman of 80 years or more with COVID-19, enrolled during active disease.

The sample holds one count of this clone. The chain combines TRBV30 with TRBJ1-5, with 8 bases lining up with TRBD1. J was trimmed by 9 bases and V by 0 bases; bases with no gene match: 10. There are 15 residues in the CDR3. Per germline, CDR1 GTSNPN and CDR2 SVGIG (reference sequence). CDR3 in DNA: TGTGCCTGGAGTGTAACCGGACAGGGAGGGAGGCCCCAGCATTTT. Protein sequence: CAWSVTGQGGRPQHF. Filled out from reference TRBV30 and TRBJ1-5, the complete variable domain reads SQTIHQWPATLVQPVGSPLSLECTVEGTSNPNLYWYRQAAGRGLQLLFYSVGIGQISSEVPQNLSASRPQDRQFILSSKKLLLSDSGFYLCAWSVTGQGGRPQHFGDGTRLSIL.

This chain uses TRBV20-1 with TRBJ2-5, with 7 positions matching TRBD2. CDR3 length: 11 residues. Germline-derived CDR1 and CDR2 are DFQATT and SNEGSKA (reference sequence). J gave up 4 bases and V 6 bases, and 2 bases lay outside the gene matches. The CDR3 is CSAERGETQYF. The DNA for the CDR3 is TGCAGTGCGGAGCGGGGAGAGACCCAGTACTTC.

This chain joins TRBV15 and TRBJ2-5; TRBD2 agrees at 9 bases. Trimming removed 4 bases from V and 5 bases from J; junction bases left unmatched: 5. The CDR3 loop spans 14 amino acids. Germline assignment: CDR1 LNHNV and CDR2 YYDKDF (reference sequence). DNA for the CDR3: TGTGCCACCAGCACTCTAGCGGGGACCGAGACCCAGTACTTC. Translation gives CATSTLAGTETQYF. The entire variable domain, with the rest obtained from reference TRBV15 and TRBJ2-5, is as follows: DAMVIQNPRYQVTQFGKPVTLSCSQTLNHNVMYWYQQKSSQAPKLLFHYYDKDFNNEADTPDNFQSRRPNTSFCFLDIRSPGLGDTAMYLCATSTLAGTETQYFGPGTRLLVL.

The genes are TRBV5-6 and TRBJ1-4; D is unclear. V was shortened by 1 base and J by 7 bases, with 8 bases between the two germline ends. Germline values: CDR1 SGHDT, CDR2 YYEEEE. The CDR3 totals 13 residues. The CDR3 sequence is CASSLMRGEKLFF. CDR3 bases: TGTGCCAGCAGCTTGATGCGGGGTGAAAAACTGTTTTTT. Using reference TRBV5-6 and TRBJ1-4 for the parts outside the CDR3, the full variable domain is DAGVTQSPTHLIKTRGQQVTLRCSPKSGHDTVSWYQQALGQGPQFIFQYYEEEERQRGNFPDRFSGHQFPNYSSELNVNALLLGDSALYLCASSLMRGEKLFFGSGTQLSVL.

The chain is built from TRBV2 and TRBJ1-2; D call uncertain. CDR1 and CDR2 from the germline V gene are SNHLY and FYNNEI. This CDR3 spans 11 amino acids. V lost 6 bases and J 8 bases, leaving 10 bases between the germline ends. In nucleotides, the CDR3 is TGTGCCAGCAGACGTATGCGGGGCTACACCTTC. It translates to CASRRMRGYTF.

The rearrangement joins TRBV5-5 to TRBJ2-7; D is perhaps TRBD2 (6 bases). This CDR3 region has 14 residues. From germline, CDR1 is SGHKS and CDR2 YYEKEE (reference sequence). V gave up 3 bases and J gave up 2 bases, with 12 bases separating them. Here the CDR3 reads CASSSERRAYEQYF. Here the CDR3 DNA reads TGTGCCAGCAGCTCCGAGCGGAGGGCCTACGAGCAGTACTTC.

The chain recombines TRBV29-1 with TRBJ2-7; 7 positions match TRBD1. The CDR3 is 14 residues long. CDR1 and CDR2 from the germline V gene are SQVTM and ANQGSEA. The J segment lost 2 bases and the V segment lost 5 bases, leaving 9 bases of the junction unmatched. This CDR3 reads CSVNAPGQPYEQYF. The CDR3 DNA sequence: TGCAGCGTTAATGCCCCGGGACAGCCCTACGAGCAGTACTTC.

The V call is TRBV7-2, the J call TRBJ2-7; TRBD2 matches 12 bases. In germline, CDR1 is SGHTA, CDR2 FQGNSA. The CDR3 is 15 residues long. V was pared by 4 bases and J by 6 bases, with 7 bases of the junction left unmatched. In nucleotides, the CDR3 is TGTGCCAGCAGCTCCTTACTAGCGGGGGGCTCCGAGCAGTACTTC. Its protein product is CASSSLLAGGSEQYF. The whole variable domain, filled in from reference TRBV7-2 and TRBJ2-7, reads GAGVSQSPSNKVTEKGKDVELRCDPISGHTALYWYRQSLGQGLEFLIYFQGNSAPDKSGLPSDRFSAERTGGSVSTLTIQRTQQEDSAVYLCASSSLLAGGSEQYFGPGTRLTVT.

This chain joins TRBV4-1 and TRBJ1-3; TRBD1 is a possible D gene (6 bases). The V gene lost 1 base and the J gene lost 3 bases, with 10 bases spanning the gap. Germline values: CDR1 MGHRA, CDR2 YSYEKL. The CDR3 covers 15 residues. CDR3 DNA: TGCGCCAGCAGCCAAGCTGGACAGTATGGAAACACCATATATTTT. Residues: CASSQAGQYGNTIYF.

Only one count was recorded for this clone. The rearrangement links TRBV7-9 to TRBJ1-4; D possibly corresponds to TRBD1 (5 bases). The ends were cut back, 0 bases at V and 1 base at J, with 9 bases in the middle. The CDR3 covers 16 residues. CDR1 and CDR2 (germline): SEHNR, FQNEAQ (reference sequence). CDR3 nucleotide sequence: TGTGCCAGCAGCTTAGCCGGGGGTGTAACTAATGAAAAACTGTTTTTT. Translating it yields CASSLAGGVTNEKLFF.

The chain recombines TRBV2 with TRBJ2-3; D perhaps matches TRBD2 (6 bases). V shed 2 bases and J shed 3 bases, with 15 bases lying between them. Germline CDR1 SNHLY, CDR2 FYNNEI. The CDR3 contains 16 residues. CDR3 nucleotides: TGTGCCAGCAGTGAAATGAAGCGGGTCGCAACAGATACGCAGTATTTT. Translated: CASSEMKRVATDTQYF.

The rearrangement uses TRBV9 and TRBJ2-2, with D possibly being TRBD1 (6 bases). This CDR3 spans 14 amino acids. The germline gives CDR1 SGDLS, CDR2 YYNGEE. The V and J ends lost 4 bases and 4 bases respectively, with 11 bases between them. Here the CDR3 DNA reads TGTGCCAGCAGCATGCTACAGGGCACCGGGGAGCTGTTTTTT. Protein product: CASSMLQGTGELFF. The full variable domain, completed using reference TRBV9 and TRBJ2-2, is DSGVTQTPKHLITATGQRVTLRCSPRSGDLSVYWYQQSLDQGLQFLIQYYNGEERAKGNILERFSAQQFPDLHSELNLSSLELGDSALYFCASSMLQGTGELFFGEGSRLTVL.

V is TRBV15 and J is TRBJ2-3, with 7 bases aligning to TRBD2. Per the germline V gene, CDR1 is LNHNV and CDR2 is YYDKDF (reference sequence). The CDR3 extends over 16 amino acids. Germline trimming cut 0 bases from V and 2 bases from J; bases unmatched to any gene: 5. CDR3 DNA sequence: TGTGCCACCAGCAGAGATGGTCGGGGGGTCACAGATACGCAGTATTTT. It encodes CATSRDGRGVTDTQYF.

This chain connects TRBV5-6 to TRBJ1-1; 8 bases line up with TRBD1. Germline V CDR1 and CDR2: SGHDT, YYEEEE. With 4 bases clipped from V and 3 bases from J, the junction kept 8 bases outside the gene matches. This CDR3 comprises 15 residues. CDR3 nucleotides: TGTGCCAGCAGCCAGTCAGGGGGCGCGGACACTGAAGCTTTCTTT. It translates to CASSQSGGADTEAFF.

As DNA, the CDR3 is TGTGCCAGCAGTCGGGACCGCGGGGGCAATCAGCCCCAGCATTTT. It codes for CASSRDRGGNQPQHF. The chain links TRBV2 to TRBJ1-5, with D tentatively TRBD1 (5 bases). Trimming removed 5 bases from V and 2 bases from J, with 13 bases in between. Germline V gene lookup returns CDR1 SNHLY and CDR2 FYNNEI. This CDR3 is built from 15 residues.

The chain employs TRBV6-5 and TRBJ1-1; D call uncertain. V lost 6 bases, J lost 5 bases, and 19 bases lay in between. The CDR3 runs 15 residues. Germline-derived CDR1 and CDR2 are MNHEY and SVGAGI. The CDR3 protein is CASRSSRGFYTEAFF. The CDR3 bases are TGTGCCAGCAGATCGTCCCGAGGGTTTTATACTGAAGCTTTCTTT.

The chain employs TRBV5-1 and TRBJ2-5, with TRBD2 matching 7 bases. The germline V gene has CDR1 SGHRS and CDR2 YFSETQ. Trimming removed 1 base from V and 1 base from J; junction bases left unmatched: 7. The CDR3 is made up of 16 amino acids. For the CDR3, the DNA is TGCGCCAGCAGCTTGCCAGCGGGGACGGGCCAAGAGACCCAGTACTTC. Translation gives CASSLPAGTGQETQYF.

The chain uses TRBV28 and TRBJ2-6; 8 bases agree with TRBD2. The CDR3 is 14 residues long. Germline values: CDR1 MDHEN, CDR2 SYDVKM. V was pared by 5 bases and J by 4 bases, with 1 base of the junction left unmatched. In nucleotides, the CDR3 is TGTGCCAGCAGTCGGGGGGGCGGGGCCAACGTCCTGACTTTC. This codes for CASSRGGGANVLTF.

The chain joins TRBV13 to TRBJ1-1; 8 nucleotides agree with TRBD1. This CDR3 comprises 13 residues. Germline trimming cut 5 bases from V and 5 bases from J; bases unmatched to any gene: 4. CDR1 and CDR2 from the germline V gene are PRHDT and FYEKMQ (reference sequence). The DNA for the CDR3 is TGTGCCAGCAGCCTACAGGGGGTAACTGAAGCTTTCTTT. Its protein is CASSLQGVTEAFF.

The chain links TRBV28 to TRBJ1-1; D is unresolved. This CDR3 has 13 residues. Trimming stripped 4 bases from V and 5 bases from J, with 11 bases between. The V gene's germline CDR1 is MDHEN and CDR2 SYDVKM. This CDR3 is CASSSPGRTEAFF. The CDR3 DNA is TGTGCCAGCAGTTCCCCTGGGAGGACTGAAGCTTTCTTT.

This clone has just one count. The rearrangement uses TRBV2 and TRBJ1-4; D is unresolved. Germline loops: CDR1 SNHLY, CDR2 FYNNEI. The CDR3 runs to 15 residues. V shed 7 bases and J shed 4 bases, with 16 bases lying between them. The CDR3 bases are TGTGCCAGCATCGAATCAGAACATGGTAATGAAAAACTGTTTTTT. This translates into CASIESEHGNEKLFF. Drawing the rest from reference TRBV2 and TRBJ1-4, the complete variable domain is EPEVTQTPSHQVTQMGQEVILRCVPISNHLYFYWYRQILGQKVEFLVSFYNNEISEKSEIFDDQFSVERPDGSNFTLKIRSTKLEDSAMYFCASIESEHGNEKLFFGSGTQLSVL.

V is TRBV4-1 and J is TRBJ2-1; TRBD2 is a possible D gene (5 bases). The germline V gene encodes CDR1 MGHRA and CDR2 YSYEKL. This CDR3 region has 14 residues. Trimming pared 2 bases from V and 8 bases from J, leaving 13 bases between. CDR3 DNA: TGCGCCAGCAGCCAAACTACGGGGTGGGATGAGCAGTTCTTC. It encodes CASSQTTGWDEQFF.

The CDR3 DNA follows: TGTGCCAGCAGCTGGGGACAGGGAAACAATCAGCCCCAGCATTTT. Encoded protein: CASSWGQGNNQPQHF. This rearrangement joins TRBV2 to TRBJ1-5; 9 bases are a match to TRBD1. V shed 6 bases and J 3 bases; nucleotides not matched to a gene: 6. The CDR3 has 15 residues. The V gene's germline CDR1 is SNHLY and CDR2 FYNNEI. Combining the CDR3 with reference TRBV2 and TRBJ1-5 gives the whole variable domain EPEVTQTPSHQVTQMGQEVILRCVPISNHLYFYWYRQILGQKVEFLVSFYNNEISEKSEIFDDQFSVERPDGSNFTLKIRSTKLEDSAMYFCASSWGQGNNQPQHFGDGTRLSIL.

In its sample, this clone was seen a few times. V and J are TRBV30 and TRBJ1-2; D perhaps matches TRBD1 (6 bases). The CDR3 is made up of 15 amino acids. Germline CDR1 is GTSNPN and CDR2 is SVGIG (reference sequence). Trimming stripped 3 bases from V and 2 bases from J, with 16 bases between. As DNA, the CDR3 is TGTGCCTGGAGCGCTGGGGGGGCCGCGAACTATGGCTACACCTTC. Protein product: CAWSAGGAANYGYTF.

The chain joins TRBV7-3 to TRBJ1-1; no definite D call. The CDR3 has 16 residues. V was pared by 5 bases and J by 1 base, with 17 bases between. Germline-derived CDR1 and CDR2 are SGHTA and FQGTGA. The CDR3 nucleotides are TGTGCCAGCAGCCCTAGCCGGATCGCTTCGAACACTGAAGCTTTCTTT. It specifies CASSPSRIASNTEAFF.

The count of this clone is one. This rearrangement joins TRBV6-5 to TRBJ2-1; the D is unclear. CDR3 length: 13 residues. CDR1 and CDR2 from the germline V gene are MNHEY and SVGAGI. Trimming pared 7 bases from V and 4 bases from J, leaving 11 bases between. Written as DNA, the CDR3 is TGTGCCAGCACAAAGGTCGGGTACAATGAGCAGTTCTTC. Its protein product is CASTKVGYNEQFF.

The chain is built from TRBV6-1 and TRBJ1-1; D is perhaps TRBD1 (5 bases). The CDR3 extends over 16 amino acids. The germline CDR1 and CDR2 sequences are MNHNS and SASEGT. V lost 2 bases, J lost 1 base, and 14 bases lay in between. In DNA, the CDR3 is TGTGCCAGCAGTGAATGGGGCGTCGGGGGGAACACTGAAGCTTTCTTT. Amino acids: CASSEWGVGGNTEAFF.